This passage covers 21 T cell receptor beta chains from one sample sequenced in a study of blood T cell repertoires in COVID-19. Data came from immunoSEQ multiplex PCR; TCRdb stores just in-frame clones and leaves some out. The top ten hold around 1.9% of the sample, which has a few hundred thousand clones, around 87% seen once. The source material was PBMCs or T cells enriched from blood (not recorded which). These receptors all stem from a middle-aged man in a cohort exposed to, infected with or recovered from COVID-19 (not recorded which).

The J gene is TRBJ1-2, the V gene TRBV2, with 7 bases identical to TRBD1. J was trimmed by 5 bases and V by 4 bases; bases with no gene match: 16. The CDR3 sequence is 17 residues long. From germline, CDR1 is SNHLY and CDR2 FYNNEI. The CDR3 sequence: CASSGQGQPLVSYGYTF. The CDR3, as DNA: TGTGCCAGCAGTGGCCAGGGACAGCCTCTTGTGAGTTATGGCTACACCTTC.

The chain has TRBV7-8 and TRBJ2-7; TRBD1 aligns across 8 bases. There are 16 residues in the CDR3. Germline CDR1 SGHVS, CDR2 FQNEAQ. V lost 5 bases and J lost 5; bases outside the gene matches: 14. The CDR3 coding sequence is TGTGCCAGCAGCAAGCGGCAAGCAGGGGGCTACCACGAGCAGTACTTC. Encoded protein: CASSKRQAGGYHEQYF.

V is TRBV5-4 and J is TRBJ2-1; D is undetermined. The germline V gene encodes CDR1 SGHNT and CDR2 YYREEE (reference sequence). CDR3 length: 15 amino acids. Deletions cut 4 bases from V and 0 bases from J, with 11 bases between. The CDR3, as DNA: TGTGCCAGCAGCCCCTCTAGAGCCTCCTACAATGAGCAGTTCTTC. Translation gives CASSPSRASYNEQFF.

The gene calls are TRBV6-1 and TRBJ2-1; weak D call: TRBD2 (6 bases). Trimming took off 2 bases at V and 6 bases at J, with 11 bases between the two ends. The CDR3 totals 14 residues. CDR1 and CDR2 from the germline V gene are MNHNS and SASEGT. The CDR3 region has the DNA TGTGCCAGCAGTGAATCAAGGACTACCAATGAGCAGTTCTTC. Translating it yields CASSESRTTNEQFF.

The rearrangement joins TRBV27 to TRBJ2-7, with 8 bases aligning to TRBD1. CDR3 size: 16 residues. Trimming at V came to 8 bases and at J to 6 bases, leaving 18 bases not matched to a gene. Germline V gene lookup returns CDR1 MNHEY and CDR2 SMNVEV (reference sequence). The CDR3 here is CASHFSRSGQGREQYF. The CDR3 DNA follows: TGTGCCAGCCACTTTAGTCGATCAGGACAGGGCCGCGAGCAGTACTTC.

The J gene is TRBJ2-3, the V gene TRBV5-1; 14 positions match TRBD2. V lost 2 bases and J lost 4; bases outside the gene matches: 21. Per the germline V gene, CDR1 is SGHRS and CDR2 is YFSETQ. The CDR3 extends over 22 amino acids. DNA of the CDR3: TGCGCCAGCAGCTTATTGGGACAGGGTCGGAGACTAGCGGGAGGGCCCCCAGATACGCAGTATTTT. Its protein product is CASSLLGQGRRLAGGPPDTQYF. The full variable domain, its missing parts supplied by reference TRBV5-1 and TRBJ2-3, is KAGVTQTPRYLIKTRGQQVTLSCSPISGHRSVSWYQQTPGQGLQFLFEYFSETQRNKGNFPGRFSGRQFSNSRSEMNVSTLELGDSALYLCASSLLGQGRRLAGGPPDTQYFGPGTRLTVL.

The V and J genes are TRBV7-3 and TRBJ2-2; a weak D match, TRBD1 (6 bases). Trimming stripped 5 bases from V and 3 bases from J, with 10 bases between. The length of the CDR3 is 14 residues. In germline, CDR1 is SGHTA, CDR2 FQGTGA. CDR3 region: CASSPTGYTGELFF. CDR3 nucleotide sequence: TGTGCCAGCAGCCCAACAGGGTACACCGGGGAGCTGTTTTTT.

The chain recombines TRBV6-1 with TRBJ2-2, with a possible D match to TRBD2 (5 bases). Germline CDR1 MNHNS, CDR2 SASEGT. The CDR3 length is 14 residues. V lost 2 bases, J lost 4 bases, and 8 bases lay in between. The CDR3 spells CASSEPLGTGELFF. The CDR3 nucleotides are TGTGCCAGCAGTGAACCACTAGGCACCGGGGAGCTGTTTTTT.

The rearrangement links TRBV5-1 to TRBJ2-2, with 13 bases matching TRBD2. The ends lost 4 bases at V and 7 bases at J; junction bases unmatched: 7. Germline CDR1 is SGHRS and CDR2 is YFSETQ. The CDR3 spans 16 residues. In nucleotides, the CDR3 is TGCGCCAGCAGCCCCGGGACTAGCGGGAAAGGCGGGGAGCTGTTTTTT. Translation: CASSPGTSGKGGELFF. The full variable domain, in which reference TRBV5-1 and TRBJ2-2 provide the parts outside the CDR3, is KAGVTQTPRYLIKTRGQQVTLSCSPISGHRSVSWYQQTPGQGLQFLFEYFSETQRNKGNFPGRFSGRQFSNSRSEMNVSTLELGDSALYLCASSPGTSGKGGELFFGEGSRLTVL.

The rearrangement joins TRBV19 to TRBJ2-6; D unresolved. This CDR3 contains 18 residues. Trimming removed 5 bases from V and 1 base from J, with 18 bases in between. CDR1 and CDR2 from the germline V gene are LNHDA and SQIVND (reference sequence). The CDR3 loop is CASSSSSIIRSGANVLTF. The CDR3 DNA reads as TGTGCCAGTAGTTCTTCATCTATAATCCGGTCTGGGGCCAACGTCCTGACTTTC.

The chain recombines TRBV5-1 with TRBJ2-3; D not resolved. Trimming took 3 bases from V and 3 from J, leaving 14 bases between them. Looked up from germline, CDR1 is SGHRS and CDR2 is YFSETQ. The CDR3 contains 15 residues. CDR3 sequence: CASSSSSAGTDTQYF. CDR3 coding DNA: TGCGCCAGCAGCTCGTCTAGTGCTGGGACAGATACGCAGTATTTT.

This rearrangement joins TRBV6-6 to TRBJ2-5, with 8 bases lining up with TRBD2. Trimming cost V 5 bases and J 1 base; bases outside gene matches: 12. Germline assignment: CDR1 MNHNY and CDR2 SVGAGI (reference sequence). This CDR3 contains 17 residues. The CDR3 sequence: CASSPRGSGKVQETQYF. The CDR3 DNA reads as TGTGCCAGCAGTCCCCGGGGTAGCGGGAAAGTCCAAGAGACCCAGTACTTC.

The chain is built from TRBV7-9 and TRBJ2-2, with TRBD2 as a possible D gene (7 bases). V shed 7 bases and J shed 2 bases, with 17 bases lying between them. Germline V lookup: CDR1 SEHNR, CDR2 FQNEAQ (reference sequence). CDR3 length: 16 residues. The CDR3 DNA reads TGTGCCAGCACCGGTTCGGCGGGGGCCAACACCGGGGAGCTGTTTTTT. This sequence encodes CASTGSAGANTGELFF.

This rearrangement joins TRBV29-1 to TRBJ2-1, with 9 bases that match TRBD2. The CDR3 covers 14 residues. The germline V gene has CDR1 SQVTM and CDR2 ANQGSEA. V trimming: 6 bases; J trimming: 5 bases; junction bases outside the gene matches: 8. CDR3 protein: CSVTGTSNNNEQFF. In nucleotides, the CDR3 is TGCAGCGTAACCGGGACTAGCAATAACAATGAGCAGTTCTTC.

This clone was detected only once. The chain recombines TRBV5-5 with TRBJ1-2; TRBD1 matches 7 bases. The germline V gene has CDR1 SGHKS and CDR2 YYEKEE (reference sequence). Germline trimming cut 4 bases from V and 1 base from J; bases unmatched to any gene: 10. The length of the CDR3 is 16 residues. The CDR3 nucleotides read TGTGCCAGCAGCCTCGCCCTAGGACAGGTTAACTATGGCTACACCTTC. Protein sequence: CASSLALGQVNYGYTF.

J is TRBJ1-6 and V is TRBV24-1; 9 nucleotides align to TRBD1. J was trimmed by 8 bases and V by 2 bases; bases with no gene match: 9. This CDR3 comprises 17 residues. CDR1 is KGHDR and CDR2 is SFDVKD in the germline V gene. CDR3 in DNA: TGTGCCACCAGTGATTACTTCGACAGGGGGAATTATTCACCCCTCCACTTT. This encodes CATSDYFDRGNYSPLHF.

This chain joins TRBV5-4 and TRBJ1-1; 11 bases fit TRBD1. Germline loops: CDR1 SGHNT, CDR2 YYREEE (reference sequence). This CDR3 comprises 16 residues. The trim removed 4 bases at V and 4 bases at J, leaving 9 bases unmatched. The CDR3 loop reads CASSLGTGGTPTEAFF. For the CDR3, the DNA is TGTGCCAGCAGCCTCGGGACAGGGGGTACCCCCACTGAAGCTTTCTTT.

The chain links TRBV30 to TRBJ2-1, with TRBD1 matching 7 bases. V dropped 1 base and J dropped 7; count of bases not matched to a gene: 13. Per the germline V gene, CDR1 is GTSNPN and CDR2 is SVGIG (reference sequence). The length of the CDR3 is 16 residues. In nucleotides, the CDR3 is TGTGCCTGGAGTGCCCACAGGACAGGCCTGGGGAATGAGCAGTTCTTC. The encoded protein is CAWSAHRTGLGNEQFF.

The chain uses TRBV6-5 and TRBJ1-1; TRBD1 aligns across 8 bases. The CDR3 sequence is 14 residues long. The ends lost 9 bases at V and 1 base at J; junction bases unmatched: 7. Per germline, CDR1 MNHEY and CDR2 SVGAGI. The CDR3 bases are TGTGCCAGTCAGTCAGGGGGCGCGAACACTGAAGCTTTCTTT. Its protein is CASQSGGANTEAFF.

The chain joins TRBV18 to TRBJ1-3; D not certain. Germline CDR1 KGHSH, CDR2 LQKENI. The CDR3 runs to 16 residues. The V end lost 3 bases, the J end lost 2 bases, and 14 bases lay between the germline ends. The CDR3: CASSPGGQKAGNTIYF. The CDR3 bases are TGTGCCAGCTCACCGGGTGGGCAAAAGGCTGGAAACACCATATATTTT.

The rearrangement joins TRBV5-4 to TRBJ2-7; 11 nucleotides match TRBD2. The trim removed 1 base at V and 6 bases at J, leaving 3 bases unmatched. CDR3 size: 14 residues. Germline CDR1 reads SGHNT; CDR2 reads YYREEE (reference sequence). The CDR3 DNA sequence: TGTGCCAGCAGCTTGATAGCGGGAGGGCCCGAGCAGTACTTC. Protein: CASSLIAGGPEQYF.